This TCR beta chain was observed in a study of cytomegalovirus exposure and HLA in healthy donors. About this clone: Its antigen remains unidentified.

60 Vbeta and 13 Jbeta primers were used in PCR. The repertoire was sequenced with immunoSEQ multiplex PCR; TCRdb's copy has only in-frame clones and lacks some. The data show fewer than 120,000 clones, with around 88% seen just once and around 2% held by the top ten. This CDR3 is built from 12 residues. Looked up from germline, CDR1 is MNHNS and CDR2 is SASEGT. The V end was cut by 7 bases, the J end by 1 base, with 8 bases between. Study findings and constraints: Later analysis demonstrated an association between a missense DCLRE1C variant and TCR beta V- and J-gene trimming. Sequencing depth across donors, presence/absence analyses assumed, was roughly uniform. The likely explanation for a cluster of highly shared sequence variants was sequencing artifact.

This receptor was taken from a man aged 35-49 years in good health and CMV-seronegative. The chain uses TRBV6-1 and TRBJ2-7; perhaps TRBD2 as D (5 bases). The sequenced sample consisted of PBMCs. The CDR3 nucleotides read TGTGCCAGCATTACGGGGTCCTACGAGCAGTACTTC. This translates into CASITGSYEQYF.